A selection of T cell receptor beta chains follows, all from one sample in a study of PD-L1 blockade in urothelial cancer. TCRdb's table, derived via immunoSEQ multiplex PCR, lists solely in-frame clones and lacks some. The sample carries fewer than 90,000 clones, 91% recorded once. The material sequenced was PBMCs, taken around atezolizumab (anti-PD-L1) treatment. The source of these receptors is a woman older than 75 with urothelial cancer. Both conserved end residues are part of each CDR3.

V gene: TRBV9
J gene: TRBJ2-1
CDR3 protein: CASSVSGRGNEQFF

V gene: TRBV5-5
J gene: TRBJ1-4
CDR3 protein: CASSSDRGAVGREKLFF

V gene: TRBV10-3
J gene: TRBJ1-1
CDR3 protein: CAISESGVNTEAFF

V gene: TRBV5-4
J gene: TRBJ2-1
CDR3 protein: CASSLGGLAASYNEQFF

V gene: TRBV5-4
J gene: TRBJ2-2
CDR3 protein: CASSLGGGSPGELFF

V gene: TRBV30
J gene: TRBJ2-1
CDR3 protein: CAWSVPGGSYNEQFF

V gene: TRBV7-8
J gene: TRBJ2-7
CDR3 protein: CASSLGTGEYEQYF

V gene: TRBV7-2
J gene: TRBJ1-1
CDR3 protein: CASSRSGGWTEAFF

V gene: TRBV28
J gene: TRBJ2-6
CDR3 protein: CASSLGDGSVGVLTF

V gene: TRBV10-1
J gene: TRBJ1-2
CDR3 protein: CASSPLSGVGYTF

V gene: TRBV29-1
J gene: TRBJ2-2
CDR3 protein: CSVESLAGGPGELFF

V gene: TRBV5-5
J gene: TRBJ1-4
CDR3 protein: CASSLGQATEKLFF

V gene: TRBV27
J gene: TRBJ2-2
CDR3 protein: CASSLLQGAGELFF

V gene: TRBV29-1
J gene: TRBJ2-7
CDR3 protein: CSVRGRMDGLHEQYF

V gene: TRBV5-1
J gene: TRBJ2-7
CDR3 protein: CASSPGLLLAGWYEQYF

V gene: TRBV2
J gene: TRBJ1-5
CDR3 protein: CASSEGRGNQPQHF

V gene: TRBV27
J gene: TRBJ2-7
CDR3 protein: CASSSVVRGEQYF

V gene: TRBV7-3
J gene: TRBJ2-1
CDR3 protein: CASSSSGGFNEQFF

V gene: TRBV4-2
J gene: TRBJ2-3
CDR3 protein: CASSRQARTSGADTQYF

V gene: TRBV9
J gene: TRBJ1-5
CDR3 protein: CASSSTGANQPQHF

V gene: TRBV7-2
J gene: TRBJ2-3
CDR3 protein: CASSFSGTSTDTQYF

V gene: TRBV19
J gene: TRBJ1-2
CDR3 protein: CASSIEGRLYGYTF

V gene: TRBV28
J gene: TRBJ2-5
CDR3 protein: CASSLPSGALQETQYF

V gene: TRBV7-8
J gene: TRBJ1-1
CDR3 protein: CASSLQGMNTEAFF

V gene: TRBV15
J gene: TRBJ2-7
CDR3 protein: CATSSEGAPVYEQYF

V gene: TRBV28
J gene: TRBJ2-1
CDR3 protein: CASREPGLASSYNEQFF

V gene: TRBV25-1
J gene: TRBJ2-2
CDR3 protein: CASSEGARTFETGELFF

V gene: TRBV5-4
J gene: TRBJ2-2
CDR3 protein: CASSWSTTPSPGELFF

V gene: TRBV29-1
J gene: TRBJ2-1
CDR3 protein: CSVIQGVDNEQFF

V gene: TRBV10-1
J gene: TRBJ1-1
CDR3 protein: CASSVSGGTEAFF

V gene: TRBV12-5
J gene: TRBJ2-2
CDR3 protein: CASARGSNTGELFF

V gene: TRBV7-8
J gene: TRBJ2-2
CDR3 protein: CASSARSTLAGVTGELFF

V gene: TRBV5-1
J gene: TRBJ2-3
CDR3 protein: CASSLVASGSTDTQYF

V gene: TRBV28
J gene: TRBJ2-1
CDR3 protein: CASGLGGEQFF

V gene: TRBV18
J gene: TRBJ1-5
CDR3 protein: CASSPSGVNQPQHF

V gene: TRBV27
J gene: TRBJ1-2
CDR3 protein: CASSSLTGVRGYTF

V gene: TRBV7-9
J gene: TRBJ2-5
CDR3 protein: CASSFQQRQETQYF

V gene: TRBV18
J gene: TRBJ2-7
CDR3 protein: CASSVQAYEQYF

V gene: TRBV27
J gene: TRBJ1-1
CDR3 protein: CASSLHPRGQVNTEAFF

V gene: TRBV11-2
J gene: TRBJ2-7
CDR3 protein: CASSYRIYEQYF

V gene: TRBV4-2
J gene: TRBJ1-4
CDR3 protein: CASSQVPGTGDEKLFF

V gene: TRBV5-5
J gene: TRBJ1-1
CDR3 protein: CASRTEDRDTTEAFF

V gene: TRBV28
J gene: TRBJ1-1
CDR3 protein: CASINQGTGEAFF

V gene: TRBV11-2
J gene: TRBJ2-3
CDR3 protein: CASSLGLAGYTDTQYF

V gene: TRBV5-1
J gene: TRBJ1-1
CDR3 protein: CASSSARGTGASEAFF

V gene: TRBV6-1
J gene: TRBJ2-7
CDR3 protein: CASSERSGRSEQYF